These T cell receptor beta chains were read from a single sample in a study of blood T cell repertoires in COVID-19. TCRdb keeps only in-frame clones here, not all; method: immunoSEQ multiplex PCR. The sample carries about 91,000 clones, around nine tenths recorded once. What was sequenced was peripheral blood. These receptors all come from a man between 70 and 80 years old with acute or convalescent COVID-19. Both conserved end residues are part of each CDR3. The D gene is left open where the match is weak. Only part of the rows carry a size: once, few, many, or a class if the clone is expanded.

NA	TRBV4-2	TRBJ2-1	TRBD2	TGTGCCAGCAGCCAAGATCAGGGACTAGCGGGGGGGCCGGGGAATGAGCAGTTCTTC	CASSQDQGLAGGPGNEQFF
NA	TRBV11-2	TRBJ1-1	NA	TGTGCCAGCAGCTTAGAATTTGGGGCAAAGAACACTGAAGCTTTCTTT	CASSLEFGAKNTEAFF
NA	TRBV5-1	TRBJ2-1	NA	TGCGCCAGCGGTCCTAAACCCCATGAGCAGTTCTTC	CASGPKPHEQFF
NA	TRBV2	TRBJ2-7	TRBD2	TGTGCCAGCAGTGGGGACTATTCCTACGAGCAGTACTTC	CASSGDYSYEQYF
NA	TRBV28	TRBJ2-7	NA	TGTGCCAGCAGTCCCGCCGGACAGAAGGGCGAGCAGTACTTC	CASSPAGQKGEQYF
NA	TRBV11-2	TRBJ2-2	NA	TGTGCCAGCAGCTTAGGGGGCCGTAATGGCACCGGGGAGCTGTTTTTT	CASSLGGRNGTGELFF
NA	TRBV2	TRBJ1-2	NA	TGTGCCAGCAGTGAAGACAGGCAATATGGCTACACCTTC	CASSEDRQYGYTF
once	TRBV5-1	TRBJ2-1	TRBD2	TGCGCCAGCAGCTTGGGACTAGCGATGGCTGAGCAGTTCTTC	CASSLGLAMAEQFF
NA	TRBV7-9	TRBJ2-3	TRBD1	TGTGCCAGCAGCTTTACTCCGGGACAGGGGCACGCAGATACGCAGTATTTT	CASSFTPGQGHADTQYF
NA	TRBV3-1/TRBV3-2	TRBJ2-3	NA	TGTGCCAGCAGCCATTTACAGGGCCCCCGACTGACTAGCACAGATACGCAGTATTTT	CASSHLQGPRLTSTDTQYF
NA	TRBV5-1	TRBJ2-3	TRBD2	TGCGCCAGCAGCTTAGGATTAGCGGGGCGGGGACAAACAGATACGCAGTATTTT	CASSLGLAGRGQTDTQYF
few	TRBV3-1/TRBV3-2	TRBJ1-5	TRBD1	TGTGCCAGCAGTCGGGACAGTCGGAATCAGCCCCAGCATTTT	CASSRDSRNQPQHF
NA	TRBV20-1	TRBJ2-5	NA	TGCAGTGCTAGTTCCCCTCAGGGGGGCAAGACCCAGTACTTC	CSASSPQGGKTQYF
NA	TRBV19	TRBJ2-4	TRBD1	TGTGCCAGTAGTCCACGGACAGGGGTGAGCAAAAACATTCAGTACTTC	CASSPRTGVSKNIQYF
once	TRBV15	TRBJ2-1	TRBD2	TGTGCCACCAGCAGAGATCGAGGCGGGGGGACCTTCCTCTCCTACAATGAGCAGTTCTTC	CATSRDRGGGTFLSYNEQFF
NA	TRBV5-1	TRBJ2-5	NA	TGCGCCAGCAGCCCGGATGGGGGCCGAGAGACCCAGTACTTC	CASSPDGGRETQYF
NA	TRBV6-6	TRBJ2-4	NA	TGTGCCAGCAGCCGAGAGACAGTTCAAAACATTCAGTACTTC	CASSRETVQNIQYF
NA	TRBV4-1	TRBJ1-6	NA	TGCGCCAGCAGTCCGTACGAGGGAAATCGGAATTCACCCCTCCACTTT	CASSPYEGNRNSPLHF
NA	TRBV6-2/TRBV6-3	TRBJ2-1	TRBD2	TGTGCCAGCAGCCACCCCGAGCGGGGGACTTACAATGAGCAGTTCTTC	CASSHPERGTYNEQFF
NA	TRBV5-1	TRBJ2-7	NA	TGCGCCAGCAGACTGCTTCCTCCCAACGAGCAGTACTTC	CASRLLPPNEQYF
NA	TRBV9	TRBJ1-2	TRBD1	TGTGCCAGCAGCGTAGACGCCCGGGACAGGACAGACTATGGCTACACCTTC	CASSVDARDRTDYGYTF
NA	TRBV5-1	TRBJ2-3	NA	TGCGCCAGCAGCCAAGTGGGCGCAGATACGCAGTATTTT	CASSQVGADTQYF
NA	TRBV30	TRBJ1-5	NA	TGTGCCTGGAGTGTATCACCCCAGGGACCCCAGCATTTT	CAWSVSPQGPQHF
NA	TRBV4-2	TRBJ1-2	TRBD1	TGTGCCAGCAGCCAAGGGGGACAGCCCTATGGCTACACCTTC	CASSQGGQPYGYTF
NA	TRBV30	TRBJ2-7	NA	TGTGCCTGGAGTGTACTGGGCAACTACGAGCAGTACTTC	CAWSVLGNYEQYF
NA	TRBV4-1	TRBJ1-2	NA	TGCGCCAGCAGCCCCCTCGGACTGAACTATGGCTACACCTTC	CASSPLGLNYGYTF
NA	TRBV12-5	TRBJ1-4	NA	TGTGCTAGTGGCTTGGGGGCTGAAAAACTGTTTTTT	CASGLGAEKLFF
NA	TRBV5-4	TRBJ1-5	NA	TGTGCCAGCAGCTTGGATACAGGACGCAATCAGCCCCAGCATTTT	CASSLDTGRNQPQHF
NA	TRBV10-1	TRBJ2-3	TRBD2	TGCGCCAGCAGTGACCCGACTAGCGGGGGGGCCGGAGATACGCAGTATTTT	CASSDPTSGGAGDTQYF
NA	TRBV9	TRBJ1-3	NA	TGTGCCAGCAGCGTAGAAGGGGGGGCGGCAACCATATATTTT	CASSVEGGAATIYF
NA	TRBV27	TRBJ2-3	TRBD1	TGTGCCAGCAGTTTCGGGACAGGGCCCTCAGATACGCAGTATTTT	CASSFGTGPSDTQYF
NA	TRBV27	TRBJ1-1	NA	TGTGCCAGCAGTCCCGTTCTTTCGGGGGGCACTGAAGCTTTCTTT	CASSPVLSGGTEAFF
NA	TRBV28	TRBJ2-3	TRBD2	TGTGCCAGCAGTTTACCTACCCGACTAGCGGTACTCACAGATACGCAGTATTTT	CASSLPTRLAVLTDTQYF
NA	TRBV3-1/TRBV3-2	TRBJ1-5	TRBD1	TGTGCCAGCAGCCCGGGACAGGAGGGCGTTCAGCCCCAGCATTTT	CASSPGQEGVQPQHF
NA	TRBV7-8	TRBJ2-5	NA	TGTGCCAGCAGCTCAGGGATAGGAGAGACCCAGTACTTC	CASSSGIGETQYF
NA	TRBV3-1/TRBV3-2	TRBJ2-3	TRBD2	TGTGCCAGCAGCCGAACTAGCGGGGGGGTCTTCTCTAGCACAGATACGCAGTATTTT	CASSRTSGGVFSSTDTQYF
once	TRBV7-9	TRBJ2-2	TRBD1	TGTGCCAGCAGCCCCGGGACAGGATACACCGGGGAGCTGTTTTTT	CASSPGTGYTGELFF
NA	TRBV6-5	TRBJ1-5	TRBD1	TGTGCCAGCCGAGGGACAGTTAGCAATCAGCCCCAGCATTTT	CASRGTVSNQPQHF
once	TRBV20-1	TRBJ1-6	TRBD1	TGCAGTGCTAGTGACTTTACAGGGGGCCAGGAGAGTTCACCCCTCCACTTT	CSASDFTGGQESSPLHF
NA	TRBV14	TRBJ2-5	NA	TGTGCCAGCAGCCAGGAGTTGCTAGAGACCCAGTACTTC	CASSQELLETQYF
NA	TRBV10-1	TRBJ2-5	TRBD1	TGCGCCAGCAGTGAGGGCCGACAGGGTGGTGAGACCCAGTACTTC	CASSEGRQGGETQYF
NA	TRBV12-3/TRBV12-4	TRBJ1-4	NA	TGTGCCAGCAGATTATCGTTGGAAAAACTGTTTTTT	CASRLSLEKLFF
NA	TRBV18	TRBJ1-1	TRBD1	TGTGCCAGCTCACCACAGGGGGCAGGGACTGAAGCTTTCTTT	CASSPQGAGTEAFF
NA	TRBV7-7	TRBJ2-2	TRBD1	TGTGCGGCCCGGAGCGGACAGGGGGCCGACACCGGGGAGCTGTTTTTT	CAARSGQGADTGELFF
NA	TRBV28	TRBJ2-7	NA	TGTGCCAGCAGTTTCCCGGGGTTTGGGGCCTACGAGCAGTACTTC	CASSFPGFGAYEQYF